Listed here are 11 T cell receptor beta chains from one sample, sequenced in a study of T-cell reconstitution after alpha-beta-depleted transplantation in children. The antigens for these receptors are not known. Construction of the TCRbeta library involved unique molecular identifiers. TCRdb reprocessed the PCR reads with MiXCR, giving one entry per CDR3 protein. Here the sample spans about 300,000 distinct CDR3 sequences, 7.5% to 9% being singletons. The study's findings and limits: Newly produced T cells mostly accounted for T-cell counts and diversity one year post-transplant.

Sequencing was performed on peripheral blood, taken 360 days after TCRalphabeta/CD19-depleted stem cell transplant. These receptors all come from a female patient younger than 10 who had a stem cell transplant for Fanconi anemia, so the T cells may come from the graft donor.

For this clonotype: A junction boundary mismatches the germline segment, possibly from a read error. The V gene is TRBV7-2, the J gene TRBJ1-2; D is undetermined. CDR1 is SGHTA and CDR2 is FQGNSA in the germline V gene. The CDR3 is made up of 12 amino acids. This CDR3 is CASSRLRSGHTF. The CDR3 nucleotides are TGTGCCAGCAGCCGCTTAAGATCTGGCCACACCTTC.

Here the CDR3 reads CASSQTRGDNLTSGGHTDTQYF. As DNA, the CDR3 is TGTGCCAGCAGCCAAACACGCGGCGACAACTTAACTAGCGGGGGACACACAGATACGCAGTATTTT. This chain connects TRBV13 to TRBJ2-3, with TRBD2 matching 11 bases. Germline trimming cut 5 bases from V and 2 bases from J; bases unmatched to any gene: 24. The germline V gene encodes CDR1 PRHDT and CDR2 FYEKMQ (reference sequence). The CDR3 totals 22 residues.

Ten or more counts support this clonotype. The rearrangement joins TRBV7-3 to TRBJ2-1, with a tentative D call TRBD1 (6 bases). CDR3 length: 14 residues. The ends were cut back, 6 bases at V and 5 bases at J, with 14 bases in the middle. Germline values: CDR1 SGHTA, CDR2 FQGTGA. The CDR3 is CASRRTGLDNEQFF. The CDR3 DNA is TGTGCCAGCAGGCGAACAGGGCTGGACAATGAGCAGTTCTTC.

The rearrangement uses TRBV20-1 and TRBJ2-2; 13 nucleotides match TRBD2. V lost 5 bases, J lost 4 bases, and 1 base stayed unmatched. CDR1 is DFQATT, CDR2 SNEGSKA, per germline (reference sequence). The CDR3 has 14 residues. The CDR3 coding sequence is TGCAGTGCTGGACTAGCGGGGGTCACCGGGGAGCTGTTTTTT. Translating it yields CSAGLAGVTGELFF.

This clonotype came up many times. This chain connects TRBV28 to TRBJ2-7, with D possibly matching TRBD2 (6 bases). V was shortened by 6 bases and J by 9 bases, with 15 bases between the two germline ends. The CDR3 has 12 amino acids. In germline, CDR1 is MDHEN, CDR2 SYDVKM. This chain's CDR3 is CASSYGSTRQYF. The CDR3 DNA is TGTGCCAGCAGCTATGGGTCGACTAGGCAGTACTTC.

Ten or more counts support this clonotype. The genes are TRBV28 and TRBJ1-5; D is uncertain. The germline V gene has CDR1 MDHEN and CDR2 SYDVKM. CDR3 length: 15 amino acids. The V end lost 1 base, the J end lost 5 bases, and 12 bases lay between the germline ends. The CDR3 coding sequence is TGTGCCAGCAGTTTATCGACCCTTGGGGATCAGCCCCAGCATTTT. Its protein is CASSLSTLGDQPQHF.

This clonotype has just a few counts. The chain's CDR3 is CASSLTAVNTEAFF. CDR3 bases: TGTGCCAGCAGCTTAACGGCAGTGAACACTGAAGCTTTCTTT. V gene TRBV7-3 combines with J gene TRBJ1-1; D gene uncertain. The germline gives CDR1 SGHTA, CDR2 FQGTGA. The germline V and J ends were trimmed by 0 bases and 0 bases, with 5 bases remaining between them. CDR3 length equals 14 residues.

This clonotype has ten or more counts. This rearrangement joins TRBV7-2 to TRBJ1-5; D is perhaps TRBD1 (5 bases). V gave up 1 base and J gave up 0 bases, with 10 bases separating them. Germline values: CDR1 SGHTA, CDR2 FQGNSA. CDR3 length: 16 amino acids. The CDR3 coding sequence is TGTGCCAGCAGCTTAGTGGGGGGAGGTAGCAATCAGCCCCAGCATTTT. Translating gives CASSLVGGGSNQPQHF.

This chain links TRBV6-5 with TRBJ1-1, with D tentatively TRBD1 (6 bases). Germline V gene lookup returns CDR1 MNHEY and CDR2 SVGAGI. The V and J ends lost 4 bases and 3 bases respectively, with 15 bases between them. The CDR3 spans 15 residues. This CDR3 is CASSSHSHRDTEAFF. CDR3 bases: TGTGCCAGCAGTTCCCACTCTCACAGGGACACTGAAGCTTTCTTT.

This clonotype was recorded many times. The chain carries TRBV4-2 and TRBJ1-3; a weak D match, TRBD1 (5 bases). Germline CDR1 LGHNA, CDR2 YNFKEQ. CDR3 length: 14 amino acids. Trimming left V 4 bases short and J 0 bases short, with 7 bases between. Written as DNA, the CDR3 is TGTGCCAGCAGCCCCACAGGCTCTGGAAACACCATATATTTT. Encoded protein: CASSPTGSGNTIYF.

This clonotype appeared many times. This chain connects TRBV7-2 to TRBJ1-2, with D possibly matching TRBD1 (5 bases). There are 14 residues in the CDR3. V lost 4 bases to trimming and J lost 0 bases, with 9 bases between them. Germline CDR1 reads SGHTA; CDR2 reads FQGNSA. The CDR3 DNA sequence: TGTGCCAGCAGCTCCGGGGGGACTAACTATGGCTACACCTTC. Translation gives CASSSGGTNYGYTF.